What follows are 32 T cell receptor beta chains derived from one specimen sequenced in a study of blood T cell repertoires in COVID-19. The data were produced by immunoSEQ multiplex PCR, yet TCRdb's version contains in-frame clones alone and is incomplete. The sample holds about 96,000 clones, 70% to 85% seen once. The sample comprised peripheral blood. The receptors here all came from a woman aged 55-69 years with acute or convalescent COVID-19.

The V and J genes are TRBV6-4 and TRBJ1-2; D remains unclear. The CDR3 is made up of 15 amino acids. The germline V gene has CDR1 MRHNA and CDR2 SNTAGT. V was shortened by 4 bases and J by 5 bases, with 17 bases between the two germline ends. The CDR3 sequence is CASSANPTGRYGYTF. In DNA form, the CDR3 reads TGTGCCAGCAGTGCGAACCCTACTGGGAGATATGGCTACACCTTC.

This chain joins TRBV7-9 and TRBJ1-1; 11 nucleotides match TRBD1. CDR1 SEHNR and CDR2 FQNEAQ come from the germline V gene (reference sequence). The CDR3 loop spans 14 amino acids. V shed 9 bases and J 4 bases; nucleotides not matched to a gene: 7. In nucleotides, the CDR3 is TGTGCCAGAGTTATCGGGACAGGGGGCACTGAAGCTTTCTTT. Translation: CARVIGTGGTEAFF.

The V call is TRBV7-6, the J call TRBJ2-3; D is perhaps TRBD1 (5 bases). The CDR3 consists of 13 residues. The V and J ends lost 4 bases and 0 bases respectively, with 5 bases between them. Germline CDR1 SGHVS, CDR2 FNYEAQ. In DNA form, the CDR3 reads TGTGCCAGCAGCTCAGGGAGCACAGATACGCAGTATTTT. It is translated as CASSSGSTDTQYF.

The chain combines TRBV2 with TRBJ1-5; D unclear. From germline, CDR1 is SNHLY and CDR2 FYNNEI. The ends were cut back, 4 bases at V and 6 bases at J, with 16 bases in the middle. The CDR3 runs to 15 residues. CDR3 protein: CASSGGLVEAQPQHF. In nucleotides, the CDR3 is TGTGCCAGCAGTGGCGGTCTGGTAGAAGCTCAGCCCCAGCATTTT.

The J gene is TRBJ2-1, the V gene TRBV7-2, with 10 bases lining up with TRBD2. CDR1 is SGHTA, CDR2 FQGNSA, per germline. The V and J ends lost 5 bases and 0 bases, in that order; junction bases with no gene match: 13. There are 19 residues in the CDR3. The CDR3 here is CASSHPSGGAVASYNEQFF. For the CDR3, the DNA is TGTGCCAGCAGCCATCCCAGCGGGGGGGCCGTGGCCTCCTACAATGAGCAGTTCTTC.

The V call is TRBV6-2 or TRBV6-3, the J call TRBJ2-3; no firm D call. The CDR3 has 12 amino acids. CDR1 and CDR2 from the germline V gene are MNHEY and SVGEGT. The germline V and J ends were trimmed by 5 bases and 6 bases, with 9 bases remaining between them. CDR3 bases: TGTGCCAGCAGTCTTCGTTCGGATACGCAGTATTTT. Translated: CASSLRSDTQYF.

This chain connects TRBV4-2 to TRBJ1-5, with D perhaps TRBD1 (6 bases). Per germline, CDR1 LGHNA and CDR2 YNFKEQ. Trimming removed 0 bases from V and 5 bases from J, with 11 bases in between. CDR3 size: 15 residues. DNA for the CDR3: TGTGCCAGCAGCCAAGATGGGGACACCCATCAGCCCCAGCATTTT. Its protein product is CASSQDGDTHQPQHF.

The chain couples TRBV5-5 to TRBJ1-1; D gene uncertain. The CDR3 is made up of 14 amino acids. Per germline, CDR1 SGHKS and CDR2 YYEKEE (reference sequence). V was cut by 1 base and J by 0 bases, with 7 bases left in between. In DNA, the CDR3 is TGTGCCAGCAGCTTGACAGACATGAACACTGAAGCTTTCTTT. As protein: CASSLTDMNTEAFF.

The V and J genes are TRBV25-1 and TRBJ1-2, with D tentatively TRBD1 (5 bases). Germline CDR1 reads MGHDK; CDR2 reads SYGVNS. The V and J ends lost 7 bases and 6 bases respectively, with 12 bases between them. The CDR3 length is 12 residues. The DNA of the CDR3 is TGTGCCAGCAAGAACCAGGGAAATGGCTACACCTTC. Encoded protein: CASKNQGNGYTF.

This chain uses TRBV5-6 with TRBJ2-1; TRBD1 aligns across 11 bases. The CDR3 covers 15 residues. Germline-derived CDR1 and CDR2 are SGHDT and YYEEEE. Unmatched junction bases numbered 3, after V lost 3 bases and J lost 4 bases. DNA of the CDR3: TGTGCCAGCAGCTCCGGGACAGGGGGGTACAATGAGCAGTTCTTC. It is translated as CASSSGTGGYNEQFF.

The rearrangement joins TRBV28 to TRBJ1-3, with D perhaps TRBD1 (6 bases). The CDR3 sequence is 16 residues long. Trimming removed 1 base at V and 3 bases at J, with 13 bases between. Germline V gene lookup returns CDR1 MDHEN and CDR2 SYDVKM. The CDR3 spells CASSLSTGRVGNTIYF. The CDR3, as DNA: TGTGCCAGCAGTTTATCGACAGGCCGGGTTGGAAACACCATATATTTT. The full variable domain, with the rest looked up from reference TRBV28 and TRBJ1-3, is DVKVTQSSRYLVKRTGEKVFLECVQDMDHENMFWYRQDPGLGLRLIYFSYDVKMKEKGDIPEGYSVSREKKERFSLILESASTNQTSMYLCASSLSTGRVGNTIYFGEGSWLTVV.

J is TRBJ2-3 and V is TRBV7-6; maybe TRBD2 (7 bases). Trimming stripped 5 bases from V and 1 base from J, with 13 bases between. This CDR3 comprises 15 residues. The germline gives CDR1 SGHVS, CDR2 FNYEAQ. CDR3 DNA sequence: TGTGCCAGCAGCCCACGGGGGGCCGGCACAGATACGCAGTATTTT. The encoded protein is CASSPRGAGTDTQYF.

V is TRBV21-1 and J is TRBJ1-4; no DNA check was done on the table's D call, TRBD1. TRBV21-1 is a pseudogene locus. The CDR3 sequence is 17 residues long. The CDR3 spells CASGTGRSTATNEKLFF. As DNA, the CDR3 is TGTGCCAGCGGGACAGGCAGATCAACAGCAACTAATGAAAAACTGTTTTTT.

The genes are TRBV7-8 and TRBJ2-7; TRBD2 might be the D (6 bases). The germline V and J ends were trimmed by 1 base and 0 bases, with 25 bases remaining between them. This CDR3 is 20 amino acids long. Germline V gene sequence: CDR1 SGHVS, CDR2 FQNEAQ. CDR3 nucleotides: TGTGCCAGCAGCTTAGTAGGGGTCCTATTGGGCAGGAGGGACTCCTACGAGCAGTACTTC. Encoded protein: CASSLVGVLLGRRDSYEQYF.

This chain uses TRBV3-1 (or the pseudogene TRBV3-2) with TRBJ1-1; D ambiguous. V was shortened by 0 bases and J by 2 bases, with 7 bases between the two germline ends. Germline V gene lookup returns CDR1 LGHDT and CDR2 YNNKEL (reference sequence). The CDR3 consists of 14 residues. The CDR3 DNA follows: TGTGCCAGCAGCCAAGATCTGGCCAACACTGAAGCTTTCTTT. As protein: CASSQDLANTEAFF.

The rearrangement joins TRBV30 to TRBJ1-5; D call uncertain. CDR3 length: 14 residues. Germline-derived CDR1 and CDR2 are GTSNPN and SVGIG (reference sequence). The V end lost 3 bases, the J end lost 6 bases, and 15 bases lay between the germline ends. CDR3 sequence reads: CAWRSPGRRQPQHF. CDR3 nucleotide sequence: TGTGCCTGGAGGAGTCCCGGGAGACGTCAGCCCCAGCATTTT.

The chain uses TRBV7-9 and TRBJ1-6; the D gene is possibly TRBD1 (5 bases). V lost 5 bases and J lost 11, with 19 bases in between. The CDR3 runs to 15 residues. CDR1 and CDR2 (germline): SEHNR, FQNEAQ (reference sequence). CDR3 protein: CASSGPRGGDAPLHF. The CDR3 nucleotides read TGTGCCAGCAGCGGACCCCGCGGAGGGGATGCACCCCTCCACTTT.

The chain employs TRBV2 and TRBJ2-1; TRBD1 matches 9 bases. Germline trimming cut 7 bases from V and 8 bases from J; bases unmatched to any gene: 9. The CDR3 runs 14 residues. CDR1 and CDR2 from the germline V gene are SNHLY and FYNNEI. The CDR3, as DNA: TGTGCCAGCACCAACAGGGGGCTCCACCATGAGCAGTTCTTC. Encoded protein: CASTNRGLHHEQFF.

CDR3 region: CASRGTTSSYNSPLHF. The CDR3 DNA reads TGTGCCAGCAGGGGGACAACGAGCTCCTATAATTCACCCCTCCACTTT. V and J are TRBV2 and TRBJ1-6; tentatively, D is TRBD1 (6 bases). Germline CDR1 reads SNHLY; CDR2 reads FYNNEI. V lost 6 bases and J 0 bases, leaving 12 bases between the germline ends. CDR3 length: 16 residues.

The count of this clone is one. The V call is TRBV14, the J call TRBJ1-2; D perhaps matches TRBD1 (5 bases). There are 15 residues in the CDR3. Germline V gives CDR1 SGHDN, CDR2 FVKESK. V was cut by 2 bases and J by 8 bases, with 18 bases left in between. CDR3 nucleotide sequence: TGTGCCAGCAGCCAAAGGGGAAAGGGAAATGGGGGCTACACCTTC. As protein: CASSQRGKGNGGYTF.

The chain links TRBV30 to TRBJ1-5; D remains ambiguous. V was shortened by 2 bases and J by 4 bases, with 9 bases between the two germline ends. CDR3 length: 13 residues. CDR1 and CDR2 from the germline V gene are GTSNPN and SVGIG (reference sequence). The DNA for the CDR3 is TGTGCCTGGAGTCTTCTGACTAATCAGCCCCAGCATTTT. Translated: CAWSLLTNQPQHF.

This rearrangement joins TRBV6-2 or TRBV6-3 to TRBJ2-1; 14 positions match TRBD2. Germline assignment: CDR1 MNHEY and CDR2 SVGEGT. The CDR3 spans 15 residues. V was clipped by 2 bases and J by 9 bases; unmatched bases: 3. The CDR3 region is CASSYRLAGGGEQFF. The CDR3 coding sequence is TGTGCCAGCAGTTACCGACTAGCGGGGGGGGGTGAGCAGTTCTTC.

The CDR3, as DNA: TGTGCCAGCAAGAAGGGGGAAAGCAATCAGCCCCAGCATTTT. Encoded protein: CASKKGESNQPQHF. V is TRBV6-5 and J is TRBJ1-5; tentative D call: TRBD1 (6 bases). Per germline, CDR1 MNHEY and CDR2 SVGAGI. The CDR3 has 14 residues. Trimming cost V 7 bases and J 1 base, with 11 bases left between them.

The V call is TRBV10-1, the J call TRBJ1-1, with 9 bases lining up with TRBD1. Per the germline V gene, CDR1 is WNHNN and CDR2 is SYGVQD (reference sequence). V dropped 5 bases and J dropped 5; count of bases not matched to a gene: 12. The length of the CDR3 is 16 residues. CDR3 residues: CASSYTQGQGPTEAFF. In nucleotides, the CDR3 is TGCGCCAGCAGTTATACCCAAGGACAGGGGCCGACTGAAGCTTTCTTT.

Details on this clone: Other DNA sequences of this sample code for an identical CDR3. The V gene is TRBV19, the J gene TRBJ1-5; tentative D call: TRBD1 (5 bases). V lost 4 bases, J lost 2 bases, and 9 bases lay in between. Germline assignment: CDR1 LNHDA and CDR2 SQIVND (reference sequence). The CDR3 runs 14 residues. CDR3 DNA: TGTGCCAGTAGTAGAACAGGAGGCAATCAGCCCCAGCATTTT. This translates into CASSRTGGNQPQHF.

The chain carries TRBV4-1 and TRBJ1-6, with a tentative D call TRBD1 (5 bases). V lost 0 bases, J lost 9 bases, and 18 bases lay in between. In germline, CDR1 is MGHRA, CDR2 YSYEKL. The CDR3 spans 17 residues. As DNA, the CDR3 is TGCGCCAGCAGCCAAGAGGACATACCCTCCTATTTTTCACCCCTCCACTTT. Translation: CASSQEDIPSYFSPLHF.

V gene TRBV28 combines with J gene TRBJ2-1; no definite D call. The CDR3 spans 17 residues. Germline V gene data show CDR1 as MDHEN and CDR2 as SYDVKM. Trimming removed 7 bases at V and 0 bases at J, with 19 bases between. CDR3 sequence reads: CASNLPPTPSSYNEQFF. In DNA form, the CDR3 reads TGTGCCAGCAACCTCCCCCCGACACCGAGCTCCTACAATGAGCAGTTCTTC.

The rearrangement joins TRBV5-8 to TRBJ1-6; 8 bases line up with TRBD1. Germline V gives CDR1 SGHTS, CDR2 YDEGEE. V gave up 1 base and J gave up 5 bases; unmatched junction bases: 2. The CDR3 has 15 residues. CDR3 region: CASSLQGANNSPLHF. The CDR3 nucleotides read TGTGCCAGCAGCTTGCAGGGGGCAAATAATTCACCCCTCCACTTT.

The chain couples TRBV10-3 to TRBJ1-5; D possibly corresponds to TRBD1 (5 bases). Deletions cut 2 bases from V and 3 bases from J, with 8 bases between. Germline loops: CDR1 ENHRY, CDR2 SYGVKD. CDR3 length equals 14 residues. The CDR3 nucleotides are TGTGCCATCAGTGAGGGGGGGTCCAATCAGCCCCAGCATTTT. Translated, it gives CAISEGGSNQPQHF.

The gene calls are TRBV5-6 and TRBJ1-2; D unclear. Trimming removed 0 bases at V and 6 bases at J, with 6 bases between. Per the germline V gene, CDR1 is SGHDT and CDR2 is YYEEEE. The CDR3 has 12 residues. The DNA of the CDR3 is TGTGCCAGCAGCTTGGCAGGTAATGGCTACACCTTC. Translation gives CASSLAGNGYTF.

This clone was found once. This chain links TRBV27 with TRBJ2-5; the D gene is possibly TRBD2 (5 bases). Trimming took 1 base from V and 1 from J, leaving 19 bases between them. Germline loops: CDR1 MNHEY, CDR2 SMNVEV (reference sequence). The CDR3 runs 18 residues. CDR3 loop: CASSLFYTIANLQETQYF. CDR3 nucleotides: TGTGCCAGCAGTTTATTTTACACGATAGCGAACCTCCAAGAGACCCAGTACTTC.

This clone has a single count. The chain has TRBV12-3 or TRBV12-4 and TRBJ1-1; TRBD1 agrees at 7 bases. The length of the CDR3 is 12 residues. V lost 7 bases, J lost 6 bases, and 5 bases stayed unmatched. The CDR3 nucleotides are TGTGCCAGCACCGCTCAGGGGGCTGAAGCTTTCTTT. Translation gives CASTAQGAEAFF.